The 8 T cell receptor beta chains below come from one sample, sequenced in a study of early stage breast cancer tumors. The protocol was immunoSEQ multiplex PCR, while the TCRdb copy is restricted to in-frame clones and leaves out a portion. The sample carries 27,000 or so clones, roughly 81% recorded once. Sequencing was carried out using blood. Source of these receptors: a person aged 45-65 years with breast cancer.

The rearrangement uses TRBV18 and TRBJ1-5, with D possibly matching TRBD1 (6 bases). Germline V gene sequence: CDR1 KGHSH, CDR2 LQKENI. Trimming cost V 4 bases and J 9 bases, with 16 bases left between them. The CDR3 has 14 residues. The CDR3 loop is CASSLHRDDPPQHF. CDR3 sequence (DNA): TGTGCCAGCTCACTACACAGGGATGATCCGCCCCAGCATTTT.

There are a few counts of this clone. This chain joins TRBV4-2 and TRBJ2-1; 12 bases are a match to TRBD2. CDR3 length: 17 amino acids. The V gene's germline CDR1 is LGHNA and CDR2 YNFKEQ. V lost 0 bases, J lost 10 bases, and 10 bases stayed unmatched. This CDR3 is CASSQDRSLAGGREQFF. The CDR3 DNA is TGTGCCAGCAGCCAAGATAGATCCCTAGCGGGGGGGCGAGAGCAGTTCTTC.

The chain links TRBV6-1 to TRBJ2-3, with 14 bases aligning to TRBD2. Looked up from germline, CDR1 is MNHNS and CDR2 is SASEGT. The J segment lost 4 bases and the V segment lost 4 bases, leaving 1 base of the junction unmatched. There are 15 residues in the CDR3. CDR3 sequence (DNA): TGTGCCAGCAGTGGACTAGCGGGGGGGCCAGATACGCAGTATTTT. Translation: CASSGLAGGPDTQYF.

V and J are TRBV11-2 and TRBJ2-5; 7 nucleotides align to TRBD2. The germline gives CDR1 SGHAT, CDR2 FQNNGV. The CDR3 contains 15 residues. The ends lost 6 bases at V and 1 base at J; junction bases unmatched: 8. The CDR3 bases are TGTGCCAGCAGACCCCCGGGACTACGCCAAGAGACCCAGTACTTC. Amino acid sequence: CASRPPGLRQETQYF.

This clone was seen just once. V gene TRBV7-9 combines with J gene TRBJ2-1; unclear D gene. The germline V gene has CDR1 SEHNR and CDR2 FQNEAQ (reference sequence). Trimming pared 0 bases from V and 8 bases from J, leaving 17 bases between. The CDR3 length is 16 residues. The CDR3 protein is CASSLAIGLGTHEQFF. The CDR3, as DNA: TGTGCCAGCAGCTTAGCGATCGGGCTAGGTACCCATGAGCAGTTCTTC.

The CDR3 sequence: CASLFSSGLEAFF. CDR3 coding DNA: TGTGCCAGCCTATTCAGCAGTGGGCTGGAAGCTTTCTTT. This sequence joins TRBV2 and TRBJ1-1; no reliable D call. V shed 8 bases and J shed 8 bases, with 18 bases lying between them. CDR3 length equals 13 residues. Germline V gene data show CDR1 as SNHLY and CDR2 as FYNNEI.

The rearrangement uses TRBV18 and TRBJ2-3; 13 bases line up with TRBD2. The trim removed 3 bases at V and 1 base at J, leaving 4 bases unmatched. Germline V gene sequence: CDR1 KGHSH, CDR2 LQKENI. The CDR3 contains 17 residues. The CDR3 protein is CASSPYGLAGGTDTQYF. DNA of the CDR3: TGTGCCAGCTCACCTTACGGACTAGCGGGGGGCACAGATACGCAGTATTTT.

The CDR3 sequence is CASSLLSLPNTGELFF. DNA for the CDR3: TGCGCCAGCAGCTTGTTGTCCCTCCCGAACACCGGGGAGCTGTTTTTT. This chain joins TRBV5-1 and TRBJ2-2; D unclear. The V end was cut by 1 base, the J end by 0 bases, with 10 bases between. This CDR3 comprises 16 residues. Per the germline V gene, CDR1 is SGHRS and CDR2 is YFSETQ.